This T cell receptor (beta chain) was recovered during a study of cytomegalovirus exposure and HLA in healthy donors (dated by TCRdb to about 2017). Turning to the overall study: An earlier analysis of 587 of the donors reported 276 Gb of sequence data and around 100 million unique TCR beta sequences obtained from about 170 million T cells. To predict cytomegalovirus infection status, the study combined high-throughput TCR immunosequencing, statistical association of individual TCRs with disease status, and machine learning. To study patterns of TCR occurrence, a later analysis re-analyzed previously published TCR beta repertoires from more than 550 donors and added high-resolution HLA genotyping. The T cell repertoires of 700 or so subjects were profiled by immunosequencing and related to cytomegalovirus serostatus. Among 398 genotyped donors of the cohort, an average of roughly 240,000 unique TCR beta nucleotide sequences were sequenced per donor, around 20% of them non-productive. An early release that covered about 640 HLA-typed donors contained about 300 gigabases of sequencing data and 85 million to 100 million unique TCR sequences. In an earlier analysis of roughly 580 of the donors, high-throughput TCR beta sequencing was used to judge whether each TCR beta V gene segment behaved as functional or pseudogenic. The study was designed to test whether signatures of past pathogen exposure could be identified by cataloging public T cell receptors. About 5 DR-DQ haplotypes were handled as single units for association and clustering, since linkage in the cohort was strong. In a later genetic analysis, genome-wide SNP genotypes for about 55% of the roughly 700 donors were used, and that subset was treated as a discovery cohort. The later analysis used no new phenotypic data to find candidate immune exposures, relying instead on TCR beta sequences and their occurrence across donors. Class I and class II HLA loci were covered by the typing at four-digit resolution. The genetic ancestry cluster associated with self-reported Caucasian donors included 81% of the 398 genotyped donors. Donor age, sex, ethnicity and CMV serostatus were collected together with the repertoire data. Besides the first cohort of 550 to 750 subjects, a separate validation cohort made up of 120 or so different subjects was used. All discovery cohort repertoires had been generated using a single sequencing platform. Typing coverage varied by locus: about 620-640 donors for A, B, C, DRB1 and DQB1; approximately 520 for DQA1; 606 for DPA1; roughly 450 for DPB1. What the work shows at the level of the full study, not this receptor alone: Most TCR sequences were observed very rarely across donors, whereas some public TCRs were present in many individuals. The only immune exposure information available for the cohort was CMV serostatus. According to a later analysis, TCR association rates differed among HLA loci, with DRB1 alleles showing the most associated TCRs and HLA-C alleles showing the fewest. Roughly uniform sequencing depth across donors was assumed in presence/absence analyses, although this assumption may not hold. A later analysis found that HLA-associated TCR beta chains were more clonally expanded and had lower generation probabilities than equally common non-associated chains. Because the 87-base-pair reads could not distinguish some IMGT-functional V segments, including TRBV6-2 and TRBV6-3, those segments were excluded. The classifier was reported to diagnose cytomegalovirus status with high specificity and sensitivity in both the original and validation cohorts. Correlated functional status among segregating V segments might reflect linkage disequilibrium, but an unknown experimental factor could not be ruled out. The authors suggested that the approach could potentially be extended to other disease states and immunological phenotypes. A few of the identified cytomegalovirus-associated TCR beta chains were confirmed in vitro to be specific for cytomegalovirus antigens. V-gene and J-gene trimming of TCR beta chains was associated with a missense DCLRE1C variant in a later genetic analysis, and the association was replicated in an independent cohort. Broadly in line with IMGT annotations, most TCR beta V segments showed up in productive rearrangements about 87% or about 30% of the time in an earlier analysis of 450 to 750 of the donors. A total of 164 TCR beta chains were listed by the study as associated with cytomegalovirus. In a later analysis, several top co-occurrence clusters were reported to appear linked to parvovirus B19, influenza, CMV and Epstein-Barr virus. Because some donors lacked HLA typing at each locus, the association tests relied only on the typed subset. Assigning TCR associations to individual alleles was difficult when HLA alleles, especially DR and DQ, strongly co-occurred. A further reported finding was that TCR beta sequences accurately predicted the HLA-A and HLA-B alleles for most subjects in the first cohort. The cohort was sequenced for TCR beta chains only, and without alpha or paired-chain data the features that could be detected were limited. A later analysis found that most CMV-associated TCR beta chains appeared HLA-restricted, with HLA associations seemingly driven largely by CMV exposure. A group of highly shared sequence variants was considered likely to be a technical artifact of the sequencing pipeline. Specific HLA alleles were associated with 15,000 to 20,000 TCR beta sequences at a false discovery rate of 0.05 in a later analysis. Because counts were too low, about 18 rarely observed V segments, including chromosome 9 orphons, were left out of the earlier analysis of about 500 of the donors. Compared with the roughly 670-donor mean, donors in an Asian-associated ancestry cluster had fewer N-insertions in productive TCRs, according to a later genetic analysis.

The cohort was made up of about 610 healthy bone marrow donors. At the time of sampling, every cohort member was nominally healthy, though immune exposures that went unrecorded were likely present. The donor tested CMV seropositive, placing the donor among the 250 to 350 seropositive members of the cohort. A peripheral blood sample was collected from each donor, and TCR beta sequencing was performed on peripheral blood mononuclear cells. Genomic DNA extraction from the blood cell samples was performed with the Qiagen DNeasy Blood Extraction Kit. Libraries were constructed by the immunoSEQ multiplex PCR assay. For the multiplex PCR, a mixture combining 60 forward primers for TCR Vbeta segments and 13 reverse primers for TCR Jbeta segments was used. The CDR3 region of rearranged TCR beta genes was amplified from genomic DNA with a multiplex PCR assay. Amplified TCR beta libraries were sequenced as 87-base-pair reads on the Illumina HiSeq System. For the original study's pipeline: A later analysis counted some 74 million unique TCR beta chains across the 550 to 700 repertoires, and around 12 million of these chains were shared by at least two donors. Raw reads were error-corrected and collapsed into unique sequences by a nearest-neighbor algorithm in which closely related sequences were merged to remove PCR and sequencing errors. Alignment of CDR3 sequences to IMGT reference sequences was used to assign V, D and J gene segments. For a sequence to be retained, a match of at least six nucleotides to both a V gene segment and a J gene segment was required. A rearrangement was called productive if the CDR3 had no stop codons and remained in frame with V and J, and every other rearrangement was called non-productive. Following IMGT convention, CDR3 was defined as the stretch from the second conserved V-encoded cysteine up to the conserved J-encoded phenylalanine. The earlier analysis of approximately 500 of the donors excluded sequences that lacked an unambiguous match to a single V gene segment. In an earlier analysis of several hundred of the donors, V segments were called functional above 56.7% productive rearrangements and were called segregating when the between-donor standard deviation exceeded 5%. A statistical classification framework was built to diagnose cytomegalovirus status from the catalog of TCR beta chain sequences. V and J gene assignment, in a later analysis, came from comparing TCR nucleotide sequences with IMGT/GENE-DB human TR gene sequences. The TCRdist pipeline was used in a later analysis to assign CDR3 sequences and most-parsimonious VDJ recombination scenarios. A later analysis defined each TCR beta chain by its CDR3 amino acid sequence plus V-gene family, and excluded reads lacking a unique V-gene family. A later analysis removed 592 highly shared, low-generation-probability nucleotide sequences to deal with suspected cross-contamination and a sequencing artifact. A later analysis calculated a clonal expansion index for each public chain from normalized within-repertoire ranks of inferred template counts. In a later analysis, generation probabilities were computed with a VDJ recombination model fitted to out-of-frame rearrangements, and the resulting probabilities were checked against IGoR. In a later analysis, TCR-TCR, TCR-HLA and TCR-CMV co-occurrence was scored with hypergeometric tests, and a repertoire-size bias correction was applied to TCR pairs. A later analysis estimated false discovery rates by permuting HLA or CMV assignments 20 times. In a later analysis, co-occurring TCRs were grouped using DBSCAN, and TCRdist sequence similarity was added for clustering within HLA-allele-positive subsets. Repertoires with fewer than 30,000 or more than 120,000 public chains were left out of co-occurrence clustering, as were five repertoires with anomalous nucleotide sharing. TCRdb holds this immuneACCESS table with in-frame rearrangements only. Some clones are missing; in checked studies, unresolved V genes explain under half, and the rest has no known cause. The V and J calls and clone size are taken from that table; D and trimming were inferred from the DNA. For this sample there are some 150,000 clones; 64% appear just once. Of the sample, less than 3.5% falls within the top ten clones.

V loses 3 bases, J loses 2 bases, and the germline ends lie 6 bases apart. From the germline V gene, CDR1 is SNHLY and CDR2 is FYNNEI. Including cysteine and phenylalanine, the CDR3 has 13 amino acids. The CDR3 DNA has 39 bases and is translated from base 1. Remarks on this clone: No antigen is known for it. Per-base qualities were not stored, and no clone one base away is much larger.

The rearranged segments are TRBV2 and TRBJ2-3; no D segment can be confidently identified. This receptor was obtained from a woman aged 25 to 45 in good health and CMV-seropositive. Sequencing was carried out using PBMCs. CDR3 sequence: CASSDSITDTQYF. Read as DNA, the sequence is TGTGCCAGCAGTGACAGTATCACAGATACGCAGTATTTT.